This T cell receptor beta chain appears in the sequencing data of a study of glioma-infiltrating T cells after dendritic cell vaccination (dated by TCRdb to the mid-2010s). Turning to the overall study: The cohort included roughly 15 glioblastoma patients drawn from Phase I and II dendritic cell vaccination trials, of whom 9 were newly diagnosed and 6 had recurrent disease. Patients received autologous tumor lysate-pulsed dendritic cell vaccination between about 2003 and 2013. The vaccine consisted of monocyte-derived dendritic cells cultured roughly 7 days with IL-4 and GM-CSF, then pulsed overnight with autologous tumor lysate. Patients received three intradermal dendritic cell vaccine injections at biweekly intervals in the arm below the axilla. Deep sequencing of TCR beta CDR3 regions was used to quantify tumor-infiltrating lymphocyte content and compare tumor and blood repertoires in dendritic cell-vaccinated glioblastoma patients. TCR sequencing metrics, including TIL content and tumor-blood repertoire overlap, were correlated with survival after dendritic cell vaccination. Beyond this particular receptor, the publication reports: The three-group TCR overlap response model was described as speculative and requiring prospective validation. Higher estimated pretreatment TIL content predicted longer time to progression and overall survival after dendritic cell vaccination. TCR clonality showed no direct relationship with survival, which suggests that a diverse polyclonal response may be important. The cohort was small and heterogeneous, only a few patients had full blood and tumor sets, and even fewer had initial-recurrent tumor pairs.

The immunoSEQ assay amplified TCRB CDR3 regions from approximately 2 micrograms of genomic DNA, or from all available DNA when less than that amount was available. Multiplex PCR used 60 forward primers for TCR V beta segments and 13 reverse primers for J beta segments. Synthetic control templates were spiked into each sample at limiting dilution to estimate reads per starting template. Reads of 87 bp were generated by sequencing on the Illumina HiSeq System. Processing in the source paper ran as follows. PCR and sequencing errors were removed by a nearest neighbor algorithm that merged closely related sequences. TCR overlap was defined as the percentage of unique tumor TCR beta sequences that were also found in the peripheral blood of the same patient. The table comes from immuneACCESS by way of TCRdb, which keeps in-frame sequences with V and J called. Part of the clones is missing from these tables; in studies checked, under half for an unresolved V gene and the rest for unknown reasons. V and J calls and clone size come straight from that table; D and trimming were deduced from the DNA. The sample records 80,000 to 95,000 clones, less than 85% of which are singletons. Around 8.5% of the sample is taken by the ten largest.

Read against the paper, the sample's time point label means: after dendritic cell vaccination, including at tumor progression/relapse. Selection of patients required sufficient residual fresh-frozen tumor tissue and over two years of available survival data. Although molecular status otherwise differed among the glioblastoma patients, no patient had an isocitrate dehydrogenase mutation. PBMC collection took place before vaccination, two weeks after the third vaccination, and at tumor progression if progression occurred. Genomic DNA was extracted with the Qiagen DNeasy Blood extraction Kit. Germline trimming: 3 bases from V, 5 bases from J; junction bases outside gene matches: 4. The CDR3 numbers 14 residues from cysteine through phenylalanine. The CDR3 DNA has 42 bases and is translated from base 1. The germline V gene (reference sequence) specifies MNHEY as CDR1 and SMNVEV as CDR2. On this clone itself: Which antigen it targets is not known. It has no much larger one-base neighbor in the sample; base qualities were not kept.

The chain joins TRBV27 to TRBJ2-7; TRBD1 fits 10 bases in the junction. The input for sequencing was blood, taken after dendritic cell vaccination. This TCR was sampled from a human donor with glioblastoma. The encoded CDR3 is CASSLGTGVDEQYF. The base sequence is TGTGCCAGCAGTTTGGGGACAGGGGTTGACGAGCAGTACTTC.